This T cell receptor beta chain was sequenced during a study of blood T cells in healthy people across ages. The CDR3 contains 12 residues. Germline CDR1 and CDR2: DFQATT and SNEGSKA (reference sequence). Germline trimming cut 6 bases from V and 5 bases from J; bases unmatched to any gene: 5. It was with a sample-barcoded 5' primer and a J-beta primer mix that a second PCR of roughly 6 to 12 cycles was run. In TCRdb, the 5' RACE reads were re-called with MiXCR into one record per CDR3 protein. The table includes more than 650,000 distinct CDR3 sequences, more than 25% detected once. The same specimen was also included in a second study, on T cells of mothers and their children.

V is TRBV20-1 and J is TRBJ2-5, with 8 bases identical to TRBD1. The sequencing input was blood. The origin of this receptor is a boy aged 5-17 years in good health. CDR3 residues: CSAGRGQETQYF. The CDR3 DNA is TGCAGTGCAGGCAGGGGGCAGGAGACCCAGTACTTC.